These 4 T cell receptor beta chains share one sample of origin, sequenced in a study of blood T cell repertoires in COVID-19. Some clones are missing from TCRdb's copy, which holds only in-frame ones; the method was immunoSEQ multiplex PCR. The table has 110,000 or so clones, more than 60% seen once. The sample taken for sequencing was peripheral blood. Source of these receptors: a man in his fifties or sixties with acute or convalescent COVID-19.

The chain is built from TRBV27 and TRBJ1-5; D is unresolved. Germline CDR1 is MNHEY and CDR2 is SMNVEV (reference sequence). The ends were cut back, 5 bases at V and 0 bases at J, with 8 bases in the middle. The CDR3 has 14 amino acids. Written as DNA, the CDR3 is TGTGCCAGCAGTCTAGAATATAGCAATCAGCCCCAGCATTTT. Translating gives CASSLEYSNQPQHF.

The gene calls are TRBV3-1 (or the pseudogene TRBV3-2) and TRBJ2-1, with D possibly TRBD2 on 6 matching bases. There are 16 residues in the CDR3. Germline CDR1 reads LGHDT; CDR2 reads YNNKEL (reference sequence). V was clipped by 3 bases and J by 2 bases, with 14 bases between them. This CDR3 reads CASSHEGGTTYNEQFF. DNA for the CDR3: TGTGCCAGCAGCCACGAGGGAGGCACCACCTACAATGAGCAGTTCTTC.

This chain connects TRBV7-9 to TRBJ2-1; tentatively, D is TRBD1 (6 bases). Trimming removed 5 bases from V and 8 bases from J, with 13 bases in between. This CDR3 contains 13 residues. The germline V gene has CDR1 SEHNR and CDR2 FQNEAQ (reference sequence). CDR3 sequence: CASSHGGVDEQFF. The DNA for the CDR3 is TGTGCCAGCAGCCATGGGGGCGTAGATGAGCAGTTCTTC. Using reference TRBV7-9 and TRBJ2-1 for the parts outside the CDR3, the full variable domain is DTGVSQNPRHKITKRGQNVTFRCDPISEHNRLYWYRQTLGQGPEFLTYFQNEAQLEKSRLLSDRFSAERPKGSFSTLEIQRTEQGDSAMYLCASSHGGVDEQFFGPGTRLTVL.

As DNA, the CDR3 is TGTGCCAGCAGCTTCTCCGGGACAGGTCAATTCGAGCAGTACTTC. Its protein is CASSFSGTGQFEQYF. This chain links TRBV7-6 with TRBJ2-7; 8 bases match TRBD1. The CDR3 is made up of 15 amino acids. Germline V gene sequence: CDR1 SGHVS, CDR2 FNYEAQ. Trimming at V came to 3 bases and at J to 6 bases, leaving 10 bases not matched to a gene.